This T cell receptor beta chain appears in the sequencing data of a study of Ad26.COV2.S vaccination and SARS-CoV-2 variants (dated by TCRdb to about 2021). The study in broad terms: Donors in the vaccine arm were drawn from COV1001, a multicentre, randomized, double-blind, placebo-controlled phase I-IIa trial testing Ad26.COV2.S in healthy adults. Participants in the trial were split at random into five groups of five each, receiving low-dose or high-dose Ad26.COV2.S once or twice, or else placebo on both occasions. Investigators did not know the trial group allocation while performing experiments and assessing outcomes. TCRbeta repertoire sequencing served as the tool for gauging how specific and how broad the SARS-CoV-2-reactive T cell receptors were following Ad26.COV2.S vaccination. A total of some 30 samples were included in the TCR-sequenced set, comprising roughly 20 Ad26.COV2.S vaccine recipients, 5 placebo recipients and 8 SARS-CoV-2 convalescent individuals. Dosing of Ad26.COV2.S was intramuscular, at either 5x10^10 or 1x10^11 viral particles, delivered as one shot or as two shots spaced 56 days apart. On the study overall, not on this receptor specifically: Higher spike-specific TCR breadth was observed in Ad26.COV2.S recipients than in placebo recipients (P = 0.0014). Non-spike TCR breadth was comparable between vaccine and placebo recipients, consistent with the vaccine containing only spike. After vaccination, substantial breadth of spike-specific CD8+ and CD4+ T cell responses was reported. The study lacked the statistical power to compare responses across vaccine doses or regimens. According to the authors, total T cell responses may have been underestimated by the TCR breadth and depth analyses.

The immunoSEQ Assay was used to sequence TCRbeta CDR3 regions. After extraction, genomic DNA underwent amplification by bias-controlled multiplex PCR, followed by high-throughput sequencing. In the original analysis: To quantify the absolute abundance of each unique TCRbeta CDR3 region, sequences were collapsed and filtered. T cell fraction was estimated by normalizing TCRbeta template counts to usable DNA, which was measured by amplifying reference genes present in all nucleated cells. Repertoire TCRs were annotated as SARS-CoV-2-specific when V gene, CDR3 amino acid sequence and J gene were exactly matched to a known reactive TCR set. The reference SARS-CoV-2 TCR set was derived from MIRA and filtered for enrichment in COVID-19-positive ImmuneCODE repertoires, a step that removed public or cross-reactive TCRs. Using the MIRA antigens, annotated TCRs were further analysed by specific ORF or by position within an ORF. Depth was the summed frequency of annotated unique rearrangements, while breadth was defined as annotated unique rearrangements over total unique productive rearrangements. Two-sided Wilcoxon rank-sum tests were applied when comparing TCR breadth between groups. TCRdb mirrors the immuneACCESS table, restricted to in-frame sequences. Some clones are absent from its copies; in checked studies, under half trace to an unresolved V gene, and the reason for the others is unknown. V, J and clone size are taken as reported in that table, and D and trimming were inferred from the DNA itself. Within this sample are about 330,000 clones, with about nine tenths of them counted one time only. The ten most abundant clones make up 5.5% of the sample.

Trimming removed 1 base from V and 4 bases from J, leaving 19 bases between the germline ends. From the cysteine through the phenylalanine, the CDR3 covers 18 amino acids. The only DNA kept is the CDR3, 54 bases in frame from the first base. The germline V gene specifies SGHNT as CDR1 and YENEEA as CDR2. Read against the paper, the sample's treatment or condition label means: over 15 received Ad26.COV2.S at low or high dose, single or two shots; about 5 received placebo; per-sample allocation not given. For vaccine and placebo recipients, repertoires were sequenced using samples collected on day 63 after the first injection. Between 29 July and 7 August 2020, Cohort 1b enrolled around 25 adults aged 18-55 years at one site in Boston, USA. Ad26.COV2.S was a replication-incompetent adenovirus type 26 vector that expressed a prefusion-stabilized SARS-CoV-2 spike protein derived from the original Wuhan strain.

A note on this clone: It has no known antigen specificity. It has no much larger one-base neighbor in the sample; base qualities were not kept.

The sequencing here drew on peripheral blood, taken in a trial of Ad26.COV2.S vaccine versus placebo. The rearrangement joined TRBV11-3 to TRBJ2-2; TRBD2 could be the D gene, as 7 bases match. The sequence came from a person between 18 and 65 years old who received the Ad26.COV2.S COVID-19 vaccine or a placebo. The CDR3 protein sequence reads: CASSLAGWGRERTGELFF. The DNA reads as follows: TGTGCCAGCAGCTTAGCAGGCTGGGGGCGGGAGCGCACCGGGGAGCTGTTTTTT.